The source of this T cell receptor beta chain is a study of T cell responses to AZD1222 COVID-19 vaccine. Study-level results: Nearly half of the spike-specific TCRs reportedly recognize variant regions that carry no mutations. Repertoires were collected only later (after the peak T cell response had occurred). Spike-specific TCR breadth and depth both grew after two AZD1222 doses.

V lost 4 bases to trimming and J lost 0 bases, with 17 bases between them. Germline V gene lookup returns CDR1 SGHRS and CDR2 YFSETQ. This CDR3 is 17 amino acids long. To note about this clone: Antigen unknown.

This table comes from immunoSEQ multiplex PCR, and its TCRdb copy is limited to in-frame clones, with some not included. There are just over 80,000 clones in the sample; 85% to 90% occur only once, and approximately 5.7% lies in the top ten. This chain connects TRBV5-1 to TRBJ2-1; D is tentatively TRBD1 or TRBD2 (5 bases each). Sequences were derived from peripheral blood, sampled on day 0 of AZD1222 vaccination. The receptor's source is an adult in good health. Here the CDR3 reads CASSPITGGGSYNEQFF. The CDR3 region has the DNA TGCGCCAGCAGCCCCATAACGGGTGGGGGCTCCTACAATGAGCAGTTCTTC.